The 17 T cell receptor beta chains below all came from one sample that was sequenced in a study of CD8+ T cells in alopecia areata. TCR sequencing used cDNA made by reverse transcription of extracted RNA. The method was immunoSEQ multiplex PCR; TCRdb's version includes in-frame clones alone and lacks a portion of them. The profile shows under 150,000 clones, less than 65% of them singletons. The material sequenced was CD8+ T cells sorted from blood. The receptors were gathered from a human donor in good health.

On this clone: Possible read error: a much larger clone is one base away. Other DNA sequences of this sample code for an identical CDR3. CDR3 sequence reads: CASSEGTGELFF. The CDR3 DNA reads as TGTGCCAGCAGCGAGGGCACCGGGGAGCTGTTTTTT. V usage is TRBV9 and J usage is TRBJ2-2; no firm D call. The ends were cut back, 3 bases at V and 4 bases at J, with 4 bases in the middle. The CDR3 totals 12 residues. The germline gives CDR1 SGDLS, CDR2 YYNGEE.

This chain links TRBV7-6 with TRBJ2-1; D remains ambiguous. CDR1 and CDR2 (germline): SGHVS, FNYEAQ. V lost 3 bases, J lost 6 bases, and 9 bases lay in between. CDR3 length: 13 residues. CDR3 region: CASSFLGGNEQFF. As DNA, the CDR3 is TGTGCCAGCAGCTTCTTGGGCGGCAATGAGCAGTTCTTC.

This clone was found once. The chain is built from TRBV5-6 and TRBJ2-7, with D unclear. Germline CDR1 reads SGHDT; CDR2 reads YYEEEE. CDR3 size: 12 residues. Trimming stripped 4 bases from V and 3 bases from J, with 8 bases between. CDR3 sequence (DNA): TGTGCCAGCAGCCTAGACGGCTACGAGCAGTACTTC. This translates into CASSLDGYEQYF.

The chain uses TRBV30 and TRBJ2-7; D is undetermined. The germline V gene has CDR1 GTSNPN and CDR2 SVGIG (reference sequence). Trimming stripped 0 bases from V and 5 bases from J, with 5 bases between. The CDR3 has 11 amino acids. The CDR3: CAWSVGDEQYF. The DNA of the CDR3 is TGTGCCTGGAGTGTGGGTGACGAGCAGTACTTC.

This chain joins TRBV13 and TRBJ2-7; D may match TRBD1 or TRBD2 (5 bases each). The CDR3 covers 15 residues. Looked up from germline, CDR1 is PRHDT and CDR2 is FYEKMQ (reference sequence). Trimming took off 0 bases at V and 2 bases at J, with 11 bases between the two ends. CDR3 bases: TGTGCCAGCAGCTTAGGCGGGGACCGCACCTACGAGCAGTACTTC. As protein: CASSLGGDRTYEQYF.

The chain links TRBV6-6 to TRBJ1-1; D gene uncertain. Looked up from germline, CDR1 is MNHNY and CDR2 is SVGAGI (reference sequence). The CDR3 is 13 residues long. Trimming removed 5 bases from V and 4 bases from J, with 11 bases in between. CDR3 in DNA: TGTGCCAGCAGTGCCATTGGTCCCACTGAAGCTTTCTTT. It translates to CASSAIGPTEAFF.

V is TRBV29-1 and J is TRBJ2-7; no reliable D call. The germline V gene has CDR1 SQVTM and CDR2 ANQGSEA. V gave up 6 bases and J gave up 7 bases, with 19 bases separating them. The CDR3 has 13 amino acids. CDR3 loop: CSVPGRSLEEQYF. The CDR3 region has the DNA TGCAGCGTCCCTGGCCGGAGTTTAGAGGAGCAGTACTTC.

The genes are TRBV30 and TRBJ1-5; D uncertain. The CDR3 covers 13 residues. Trimming took 0 bases from V and 1 from J, leaving 4 bases between them. Germline assignment: CDR1 GTSNPN and CDR2 SVGIG (reference sequence). As DNA, the CDR3 is TGTGCCTGGAGTGTACTAAGCAATCAGCCCCAGCATTTT. Translation gives CAWSVLSNQPQHF. Full variable domain (remainder filled in from reference TRBV30 and TRBJ1-5): SQTIHQWPATLVQPVGSPLSLECTVEGTSNPNLYWYRQAAGRGLQLLFYSVGIGQISSEVPQNLSASRPQDRQFILSSKKLLLSDSGFYLCAWSVLSNQPQHFGDGTRLSIL.

The rearrangement joins TRBV27 to TRBJ2-1; 13 bases match TRBD2. The V segment lost 2 bases and the J segment 13 bases; nucleotides outside the gene matches: 8. From germline, CDR1 is MNHEY and CDR2 SMNVEV (reference sequence). This CDR3 comprises 15 residues. The CDR3 bases are TGTGCCAGCAGTTTAGGGACTAGCGGGAACATGGGCCAGTTCTTC. Amino acids: CASSLGTSGNMGQFF.

The sample holds a few counts of this clone. J is TRBJ2-1 and V is TRBV14; 9 bases align to TRBD2. The CDR3 is made up of 17 amino acids. The germline V gene encodes CDR1 SGHDN and CDR2 FVKESK. After removal of 0 bases from V and 3 bases from J, the junction contained 6 bases not matched to a gene. The DNA for the CDR3 is TGTGCCAGCAGCCAAGATCGGGGACTAGCTTACTACAATGAGCAGTTCTTC. It yields the protein CASSQDRGLAYYNEQFF.

This chain links TRBV30 with TRBJ1-1; no clear D gene. Germline V gene sequence: CDR1 GTSNPN, CDR2 SVGIG (reference sequence). The CDR3 is 14 amino acids. Trimming pared 0 bases from V and 6 bases from J, leaving 14 bases between. The chain's CDR3 is CAWSVTRLDAEAFF. The CDR3 region has the DNA TGTGCCTGGAGTGTTACCCGATTGGACGCTGAAGCTTTCTTT.

This clone was seen more than once but under ten times. This rearrangement joins TRBV5-6 to TRBJ2-7, with TRBD2 identical over 8 bases. V lost 0 bases and J lost 2; bases outside the gene matches: 16. There are 19 residues in the CDR3. Germline values: CDR1 SGHDT, CDR2 YYEEEE. The CDR3 sequence: CASSLGLIVSGTNTYEQYF. The CDR3 region has the DNA TGTGCCAGCAGCTTGGGGCTCATCGTTAGCGGGACAAATACCTACGAGCAGTACTTC.

CDR3 sequence (DNA): TGTGCCAGCAGTTTAACCCCTATCGACAAAGCTTTCTTT. Translation: CASSLTPIDKAFF. The chain employs TRBV27 and TRBJ1-1; no clear D gene. Germline CDR1 MNHEY, CDR2 SMNVEV (reference sequence). V was shortened by 2 bases and J by 9 bases, with 13 bases between the two germline ends. This CDR3 has 13 amino acids.

This chain connects TRBV28 to TRBJ2-7; D is uncertain. Trimming left V 1 base short and J 3 bases short, with 7 bases between. CDR1 is MDHEN and CDR2 is SYDVKM in the germline V gene. This CDR3 contains 13 residues. CDR3 sequence: CASSLSRSYEQYF. CDR3 DNA: TGTGCCAGCAGTTTATCCCGCAGCTACGAGCAGTACTTC.

The chain combines TRBV7-9 with TRBJ2-3; maybe TRBD1 (5 bases). The length of the CDR3 is 16 residues. V was shortened by 1 base and J by 3 bases, with 14 bases between the two germline ends. The V gene's germline CDR1 is SEHNR and CDR2 FQNEAQ (reference sequence). CDR3 bases: TGTGCCAGCAGCTTAGAGGACACCGGCCCTACAGATACGCAGTATTTT. It yields the protein CASSLEDTGPTDTQYF.

V and J are TRBV6-1 and TRBJ1-3; D gene uncertain. The CDR3 extends over 14 amino acids. The V gene's germline CDR1 is MNHNS and CDR2 SASEGT. Trimming took 3 bases from V and 0 from J, leaving 6 bases between them. The CDR3 DNA reads TGTGCCAGCAGTGACAGTCTCTCTGGAAACACCATATATTTT. Protein sequence: CASSDSLSGNTIYF.

V gene TRBV13 combines with J gene TRBJ1-1; D remains ambiguous. The V end was cut by 3 bases, the J end by 4 bases, with 12 bases between. This CDR3 is built from 14 residues. From germline, CDR1 is PRHDT and CDR2 FYEKMQ (reference sequence). As DNA, the CDR3 is TGTGCCAGCAGCTTCAAGAGTGGTAGCACTGAAGCTTTCTTT. The encoded protein is CASSFKSGSTEAFF. Combining the CDR3 with reference TRBV13 and TRBJ1-1 gives the whole variable domain AAGVIQSPRHLIKEKRETATLKCYPIPRHDTVYWYQQGPGQDPQFLISFYEKMQSDKGSIPDRFSAQQFSDYHSELNMSSLELGDSALYFCASSFKSGSTEAFFGQGTRLTVV.